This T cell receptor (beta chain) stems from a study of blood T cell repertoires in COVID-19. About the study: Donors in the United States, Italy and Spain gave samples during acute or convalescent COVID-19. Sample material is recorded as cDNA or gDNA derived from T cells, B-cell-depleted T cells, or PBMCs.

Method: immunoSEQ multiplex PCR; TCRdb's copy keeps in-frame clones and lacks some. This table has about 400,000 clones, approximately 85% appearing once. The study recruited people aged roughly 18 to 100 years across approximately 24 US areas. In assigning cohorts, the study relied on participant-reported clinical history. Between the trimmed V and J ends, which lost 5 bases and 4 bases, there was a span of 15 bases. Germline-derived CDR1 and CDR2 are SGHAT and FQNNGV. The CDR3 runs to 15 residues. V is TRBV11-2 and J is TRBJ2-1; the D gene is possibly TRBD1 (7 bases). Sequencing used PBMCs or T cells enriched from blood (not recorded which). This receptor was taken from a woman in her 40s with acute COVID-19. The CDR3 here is CASSPGGTAYNEQFF. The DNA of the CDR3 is TGTGCCAGCAGCCCTGGCGGGACAGCTTACAATGAGCAGTTCTTC.